This T cell receptor beta chain comes out of a study of shared clonotypes between healthy human individuals. The CD8 memory fraction combined CD45RO+ cells with TemRA cells (CCR7-negative CD45RA+). This table comes from immunoSEQ multiplex PCR, and its TCRdb copy is limited to in-frame clones, with some not included. Here the sample spans approximately 640,000 clones, less than 95% being singletons. Study-wide findings and caveats: Researchers found naive subsets generally carried larger estimated richness than memory subsets. Clonotype sharing among donors was expected to depend on sequencing depth. Among non-shared clonotypes, generation probabilities were lower than among those shared by all four donors.

As for this clone: Antigen: not known.

CDR3 length: 14 residues. V was trimmed by 2 bases and J by 7 bases, leaving 13 bases between them. Germline CDR1 and CDR2: SGHNT and YYREEE (reference sequence). Sequenced material: memory CD8+ T cells from PBMCs. Subset reported: CD45RO+ cells pooled with CCR7-negative TemRA cells. This TCR came from a man younger than 35 in good health. Some clones in this sample may be carry-over from other donors' samples. The chain carries TRBV5-4 and TRBJ1-5; no clear D. CDR3 amino acids: CASSFHPGIQPQHF. For the CDR3, the DNA is TGTGCCAGCAGCTTTCATCCAGGAATACAGCCCCAGCATTTT.